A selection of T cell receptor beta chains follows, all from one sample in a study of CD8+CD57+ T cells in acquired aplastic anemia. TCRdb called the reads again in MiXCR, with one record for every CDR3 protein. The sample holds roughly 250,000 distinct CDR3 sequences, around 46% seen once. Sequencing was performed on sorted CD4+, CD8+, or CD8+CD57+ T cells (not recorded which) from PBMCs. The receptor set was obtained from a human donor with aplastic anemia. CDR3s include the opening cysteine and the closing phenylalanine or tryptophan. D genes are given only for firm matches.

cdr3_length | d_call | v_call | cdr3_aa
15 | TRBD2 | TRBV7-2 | CASSLSTSTQYEQYF
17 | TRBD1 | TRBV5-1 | CASSPPGTGAGANVLTF
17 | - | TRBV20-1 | CSAREGLGTTRSYEQYF
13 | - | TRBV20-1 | CSARAWGNTEAFF
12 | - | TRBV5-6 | CASSWVSGELFF
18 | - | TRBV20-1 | CSASSPTIRQDGFYEQYF
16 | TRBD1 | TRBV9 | CASSVAGTGATYEQYF
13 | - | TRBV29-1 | CSVEGQMNTEAFF
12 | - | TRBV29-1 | CSAMTENTEAFF
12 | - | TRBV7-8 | CASEQGSGEQYF
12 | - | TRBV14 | CASSQGLLPQHF
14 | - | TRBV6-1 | CASSEGNGNTEAFF
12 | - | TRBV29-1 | CSVPRDVEGYTF
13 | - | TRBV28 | CASSLSLNYGYTF
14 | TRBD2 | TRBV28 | CASSWSGGANEQFF
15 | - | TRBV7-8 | CASKSSGDSHSPLHF
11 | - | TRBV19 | CASSIGTRQHF
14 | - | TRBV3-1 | CASSHHTTNEKLFF
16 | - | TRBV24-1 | CATSDLASGRYNEAFF
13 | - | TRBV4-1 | CASSQEWRNEQYF
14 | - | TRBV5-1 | CASSFAQQGYEQYF